This TCR beta chain was sequenced for a study of shared clonotypes between healthy human individuals. This clone was seen only a few times. The germline CDR1 and CDR2 sequences are SQVTM and ANQGSEA. This CDR3 has 14 amino acids. The V gene lost 2 bases and the J gene lost 1 base, with 11 bases spanning the gap. Profiling relied on immunoSEQ multiplex PCR, and the TCRdb table lists in-frame clones only, not all of them. The top ten hold 13% of the sample, which has roughly 490,000 clones, 60% to 85% seen once. The sequence came from a woman in her 40s in good health. Some clones in this sample may be carry-over from other donors' samples. This chain connects TRBV29-1 to TRBJ1-1, with D possibly matching TRBD1 (5 bases). The sequenced sample was PBMCs. The CDR3 nucleotides are TGCAGCGTTGAAATGTCAGGGCGGAACACTGAAGCTTTCTTT. Translated: CSVEMSGRNTEAFF.